This entry describes one T cell receptor beta chain. The sample comes from a study of blood T cell repertoires in COVID-19. Study-wide background: Sites across the United States, Italy and Spain contributed samples from acute and convalescent COVID-19.

As processed by the authors: Reference gene primers were amplified, and this amplification served to estimate nucleated cell counts. Sequencing was performed with immunoSEQ multiplex PCR; in TCRdb, only in-frame clones are kept and a portion is missing. V and J calls and clone size are those listed in that table; D and trimming were worked out from the DNA. The sample contains about 370,000 clones, more than 70% of which appear only once. Enrolment of Seattle patients took place during active infection, and they were followed longitudinally. Germline V gives CDR1 SEHNR, CDR2 FQNEAQ (reference sequence). The V and J ends lost 5 bases and 3 bases, in that order; junction bases with no gene match: 4. This CDR3 spans 16 amino acids.

This chain links TRBV7-9 with TRBJ2-2, with TRBD2 identical over 12 bases. The clonotype originates from a woman aged 25 to 39 with COVID-19, enrolled during active disease. Input material: peripheral blood. The CDR3 protein is CASSLRLAGDTGELFF. The CDR3 DNA sequence: TGTGCCAGCAGCCTTAGACTAGCGGGAGACACCGGGGAGCTGTTTTTT.